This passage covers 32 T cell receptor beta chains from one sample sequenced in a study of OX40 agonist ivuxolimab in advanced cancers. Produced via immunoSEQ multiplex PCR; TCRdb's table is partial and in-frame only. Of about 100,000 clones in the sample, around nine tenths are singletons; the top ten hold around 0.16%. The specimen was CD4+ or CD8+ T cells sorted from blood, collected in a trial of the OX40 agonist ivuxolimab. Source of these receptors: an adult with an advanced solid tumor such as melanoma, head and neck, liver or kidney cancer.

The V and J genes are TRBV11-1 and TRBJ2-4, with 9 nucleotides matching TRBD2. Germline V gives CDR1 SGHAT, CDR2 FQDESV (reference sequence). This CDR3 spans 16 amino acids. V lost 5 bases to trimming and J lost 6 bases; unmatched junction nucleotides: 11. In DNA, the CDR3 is TGTGCCAGCAGCGCAGACGAGCGGGGGGCAGGAAACATTCAGTACTTC. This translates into CASSADERGAGNIQYF.

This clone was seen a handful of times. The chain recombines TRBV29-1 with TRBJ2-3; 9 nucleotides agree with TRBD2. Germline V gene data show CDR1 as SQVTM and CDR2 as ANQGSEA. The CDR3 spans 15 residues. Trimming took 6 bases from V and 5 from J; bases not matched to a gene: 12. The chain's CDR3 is CSVDNSGSLVDTQYF. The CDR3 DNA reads TGCAGCGTGGATAATAGCGGGAGTTTGGTAGATACGCAGTATTTT.

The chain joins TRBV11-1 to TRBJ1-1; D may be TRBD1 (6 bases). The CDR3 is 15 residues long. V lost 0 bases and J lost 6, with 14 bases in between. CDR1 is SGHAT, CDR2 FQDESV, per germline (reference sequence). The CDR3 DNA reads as TGTGCCAGCAGCTTAGCCATGACAGGTAAACCTGAAGCTTTCTTT. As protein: CASSLAMTGKPEAFF.

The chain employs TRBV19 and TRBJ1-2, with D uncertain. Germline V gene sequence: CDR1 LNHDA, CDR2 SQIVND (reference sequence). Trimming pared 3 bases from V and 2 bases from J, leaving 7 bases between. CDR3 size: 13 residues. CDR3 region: CASSIEKNYGYTF. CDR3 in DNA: TGTGCCAGTAGTATCGAGAAGAACTATGGCTACACCTTC. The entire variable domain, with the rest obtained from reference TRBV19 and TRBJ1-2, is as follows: DGGITQSPKYLFRKEGQNVTLSCEQNLNHDAMYWYRQDPGQGLRLIYYSQIVNDFQKGDIAEGYSVSREKKESFPLTVTSAQKNPTAFYLCASSIEKNYGYTFGSGTRLTVV.

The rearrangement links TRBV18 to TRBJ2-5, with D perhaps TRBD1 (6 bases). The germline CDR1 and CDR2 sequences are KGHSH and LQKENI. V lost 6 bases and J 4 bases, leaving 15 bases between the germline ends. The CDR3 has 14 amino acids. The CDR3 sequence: CASSPVGQRETQYF. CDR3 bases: TGTGCCAGCTCCCCGGTCGGACAGAGAGAGACCCAGTACTTC.

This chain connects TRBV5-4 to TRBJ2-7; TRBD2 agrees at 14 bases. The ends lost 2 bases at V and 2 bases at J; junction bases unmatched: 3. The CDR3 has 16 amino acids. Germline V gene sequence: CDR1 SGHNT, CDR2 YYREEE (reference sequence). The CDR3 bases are TGTGCCAGCAGCTTAGGGACTAGCGGGAGAACCTACGAGCAGTACTTC. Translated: CASSLGTSGRTYEQYF.

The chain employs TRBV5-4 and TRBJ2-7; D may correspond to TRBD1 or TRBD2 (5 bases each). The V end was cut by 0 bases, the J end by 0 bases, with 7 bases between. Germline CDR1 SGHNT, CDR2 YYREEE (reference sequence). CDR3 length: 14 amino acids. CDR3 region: CASSLGGTSYEQYF. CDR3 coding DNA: TGTGCCAGCAGCTTGGGAGGGACCTCCTACGAGCAGTACTTC.

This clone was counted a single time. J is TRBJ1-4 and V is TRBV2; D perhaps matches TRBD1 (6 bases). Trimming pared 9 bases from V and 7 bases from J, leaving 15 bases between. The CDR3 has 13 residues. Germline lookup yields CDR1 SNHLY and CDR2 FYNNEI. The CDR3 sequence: CARRGQWGEKLFF. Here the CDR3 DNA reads TGTGCCAGGAGGGGACAATGGGGTGAAAAACTGTTTTTT. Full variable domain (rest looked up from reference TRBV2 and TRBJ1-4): EPEVTQTPSHQVTQMGQEVILRCVPISNHLYFYWYRQILGQKVEFLVSFYNNEISEKSEIFDDQFSVERPDGSNFTLKIRSTKLEDSAMYFCARRGQWGEKLFFGSGTQLSVL.

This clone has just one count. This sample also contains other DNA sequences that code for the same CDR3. CDR3 sequence: CAWSVGNSPLHF. CDR3 coding DNA: TGTGCCTGGAGTGTGGGAAATTCACCCCTCCACTTT. The J gene is TRBJ1-6, the V gene TRBV30, with D hard to call. The CDR3 is made up of 12 amino acids. The ends were cut back, 0 bases at V and 7 bases at J, with 4 bases in the middle. CDR1 and CDR2 (germline): GTSNPN, SVGIG (reference sequence).

As DNA, the CDR3 is TGTGCCAGCAGCTCAGGACTAGCGGGGCAAGAGACCCAGTACTTC. Protein: CASSSGLAGQETQYF. This chain connects TRBV5-4 to TRBJ2-5; the match to TRBD2 covers 12 bases. After removal of 3 bases from V and 2 bases from J, the junction contained 2 bases not matched to a gene. The CDR3 is made up of 15 amino acids. Germline lookup yields CDR1 SGHNT and CDR2 YYREEE (reference sequence). Full variable domain (outside the CDR3, taken from reference TRBV5-4 and TRBJ2-5): ETGVTQSPTHLIKTRGQQVTLRCSSQSGHNTVSWYQQALGQGPQFIFQYYREEENGRGNFPPRFSGLQFPNYSSELNVNALELDDSALYLCASSSGLAGQETQYFGPGTRLLVL.

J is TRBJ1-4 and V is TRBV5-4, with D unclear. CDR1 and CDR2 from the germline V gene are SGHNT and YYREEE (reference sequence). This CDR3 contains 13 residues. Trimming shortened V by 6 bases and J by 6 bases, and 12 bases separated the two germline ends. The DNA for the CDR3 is TGTGCCAGCAAAAACATTACCCATGAAAAACTGTTTTTT. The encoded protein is CASKNITHEKLFF.

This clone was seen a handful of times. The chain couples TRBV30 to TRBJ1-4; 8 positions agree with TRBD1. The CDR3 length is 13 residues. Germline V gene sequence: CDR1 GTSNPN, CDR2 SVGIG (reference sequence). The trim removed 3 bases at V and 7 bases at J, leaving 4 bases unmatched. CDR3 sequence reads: CAWRLQGGEKLFF. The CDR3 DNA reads TGTGCCTGGAGGCTACAGGGGGGTGAAAAACTGTTTTTT.

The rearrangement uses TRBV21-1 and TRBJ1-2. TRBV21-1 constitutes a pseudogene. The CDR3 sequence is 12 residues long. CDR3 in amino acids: CASSKGEYGYTF. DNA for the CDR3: TGTGCCAGCAGCAAAGGGGAGTATGGCTACACCTTC.

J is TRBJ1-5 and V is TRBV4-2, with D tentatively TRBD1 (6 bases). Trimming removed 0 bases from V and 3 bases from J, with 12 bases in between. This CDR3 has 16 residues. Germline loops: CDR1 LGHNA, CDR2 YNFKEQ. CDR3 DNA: TGTGCCAGCAGCCAAGATGTAGGACAGTACAATCAGCCCCAGCATTTT. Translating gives CASSQDVGQYNQPQHF.

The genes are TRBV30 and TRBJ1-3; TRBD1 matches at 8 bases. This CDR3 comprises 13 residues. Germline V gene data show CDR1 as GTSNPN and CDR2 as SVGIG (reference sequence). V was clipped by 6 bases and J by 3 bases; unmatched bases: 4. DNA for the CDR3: TGTGCCTGTCCAGGGGGCGGTGGAAACACCATATATTTT. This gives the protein CACPGGGGNTIYF.

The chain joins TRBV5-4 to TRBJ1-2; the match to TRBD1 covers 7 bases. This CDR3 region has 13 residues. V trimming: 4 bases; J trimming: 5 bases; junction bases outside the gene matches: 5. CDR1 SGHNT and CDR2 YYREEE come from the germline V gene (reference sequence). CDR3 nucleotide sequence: TGTGCCAGCAGCCCGGGACAGCTGTATGGCTACACCTTC. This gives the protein CASSPGQLYGYTF. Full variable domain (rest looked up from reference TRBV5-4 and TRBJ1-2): ETGVTQSPTHLIKTRGQQVTLRCSSQSGHNTVSWYQQALGQGPQFIFQYYREEENGRGNFPPRFSGLQFPNYSSELNVNALELDDSALYLCASSPGQLYGYTFGSGTRLTVV.

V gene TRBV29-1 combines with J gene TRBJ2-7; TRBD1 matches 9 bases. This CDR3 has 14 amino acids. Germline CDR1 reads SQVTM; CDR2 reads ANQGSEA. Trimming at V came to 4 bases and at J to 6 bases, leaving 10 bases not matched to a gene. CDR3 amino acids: CSVVQAGQGGEQYF. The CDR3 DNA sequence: TGCAGCGTTGTCCAAGCGGGACAGGGTGGCGAGCAGTACTTC.

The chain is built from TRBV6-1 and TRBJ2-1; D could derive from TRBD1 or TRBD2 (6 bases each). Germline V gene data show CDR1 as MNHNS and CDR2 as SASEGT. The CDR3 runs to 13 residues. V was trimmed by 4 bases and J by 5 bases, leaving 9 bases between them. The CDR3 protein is CASSAGEDNEQFF. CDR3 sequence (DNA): TGTGCCAGCAGTGCAGGGGAGGACAATGAGCAGTTCTTC.

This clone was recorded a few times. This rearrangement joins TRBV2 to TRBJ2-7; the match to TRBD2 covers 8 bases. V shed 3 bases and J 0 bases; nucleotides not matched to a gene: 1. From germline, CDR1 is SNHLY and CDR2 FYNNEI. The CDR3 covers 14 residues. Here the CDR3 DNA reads TGTGCCAGCAGTGACGGGAGGGGCTCCTACGAGCAGTACTTC. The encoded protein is CASSDGRGSYEQYF.

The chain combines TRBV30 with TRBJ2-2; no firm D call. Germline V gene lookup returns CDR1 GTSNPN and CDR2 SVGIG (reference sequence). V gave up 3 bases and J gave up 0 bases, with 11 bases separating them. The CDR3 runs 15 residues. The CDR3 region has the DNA TGTGCCTGGAGGCCGGGCCCTGCGAACACCGGGGAGCTGTTTTTT. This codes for CAWRPGPANTGELFF. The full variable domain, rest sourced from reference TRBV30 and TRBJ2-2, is SQTIHQWPATLVQPVGSPLSLECTVEGTSNPNLYWYRQAAGRGLQLLFYSVGIGQISSEVPQNLSASRPQDRQFILSSKKLLLSDSGFYLCAWRPGPANTGELFFGEGSRLTVL.

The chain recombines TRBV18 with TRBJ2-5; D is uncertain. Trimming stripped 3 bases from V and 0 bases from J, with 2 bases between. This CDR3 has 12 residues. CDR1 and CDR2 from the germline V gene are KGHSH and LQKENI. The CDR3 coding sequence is TGTGCCAGCTCACCCAACCAAGAGACCCAGTACTTC. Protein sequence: CASSPNQETQYF.

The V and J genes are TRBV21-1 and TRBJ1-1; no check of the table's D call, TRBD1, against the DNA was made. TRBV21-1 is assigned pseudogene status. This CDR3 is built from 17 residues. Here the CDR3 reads CASSKKGGRVANTEAFF. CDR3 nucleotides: TGTGCCAGCAGCAAAAAGGGCGGCAGGGTCGCGAACACTGAAGCTTTCTTT.

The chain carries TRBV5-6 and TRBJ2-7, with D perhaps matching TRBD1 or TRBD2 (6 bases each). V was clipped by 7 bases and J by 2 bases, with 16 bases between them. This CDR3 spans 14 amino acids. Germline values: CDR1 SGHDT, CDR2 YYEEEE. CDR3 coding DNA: TGTGCCAGCGGTAGTGGGGGGCTAACCTACGAGCAGTACTTC. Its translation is CASGSGGLTYEQYF.

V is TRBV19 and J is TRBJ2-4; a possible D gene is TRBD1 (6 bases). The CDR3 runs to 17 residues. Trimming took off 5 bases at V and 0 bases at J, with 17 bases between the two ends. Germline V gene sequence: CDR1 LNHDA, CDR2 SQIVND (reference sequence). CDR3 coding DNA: TGTGCCAGTAGTGGACTTACAGGGCGCTTAGCCAAAAACATTCAGTACTTC. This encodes CASSGLTGRLAKNIQYF.

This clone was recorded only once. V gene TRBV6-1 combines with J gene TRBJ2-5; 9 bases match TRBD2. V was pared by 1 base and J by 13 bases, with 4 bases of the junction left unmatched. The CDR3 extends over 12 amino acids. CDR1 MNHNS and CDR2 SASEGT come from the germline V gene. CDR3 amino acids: CASSEGSGRPYF. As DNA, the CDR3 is TGTGCCAGCAGTGAAGGCAGCGGGAGGCCGTACTTC.

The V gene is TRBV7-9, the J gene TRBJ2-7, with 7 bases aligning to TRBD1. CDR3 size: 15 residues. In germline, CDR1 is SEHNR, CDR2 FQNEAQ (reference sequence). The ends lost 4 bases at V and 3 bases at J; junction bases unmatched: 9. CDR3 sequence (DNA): TGTGCCAGCAGCTACAACCGGGACAGAGTCTACGAGCAGTACTTC. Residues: CASSYNRDRVYEQYF. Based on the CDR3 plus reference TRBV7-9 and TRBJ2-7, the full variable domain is DTGVSQNPRHKITKRGQNVTFRCDPISEHNRLYWYRQTLGQGPEFLTYFQNEAQLEKSRLLSDRFSAERPKGSFSTLEIQRTEQGDSAMYLCASSYNRDRVYEQYFGPGTRLTVT.

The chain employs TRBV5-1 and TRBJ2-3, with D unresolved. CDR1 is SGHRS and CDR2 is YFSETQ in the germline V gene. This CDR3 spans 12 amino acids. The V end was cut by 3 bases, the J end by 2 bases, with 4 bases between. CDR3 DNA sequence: TGCGCCAGCAGCTGGGACACAGATACGCAGTATTTT. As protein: CASSWDTDTQYF.

Here the CDR3 DNA reads TGTGCCAGCAGCTTCCGACACTACACAGATACGCAGTATTTT. Residues: CASSFRHYTDTQYF. The rearrangement joins TRBV7-9 to TRBJ2-3, with no clear D. This CDR3 has 14 amino acids. Trimming left V 3 bases short and J 2 bases short, with 9 bases between. CDR1 and CDR2 from the germline V gene are SEHNR and FQNEAQ (reference sequence).

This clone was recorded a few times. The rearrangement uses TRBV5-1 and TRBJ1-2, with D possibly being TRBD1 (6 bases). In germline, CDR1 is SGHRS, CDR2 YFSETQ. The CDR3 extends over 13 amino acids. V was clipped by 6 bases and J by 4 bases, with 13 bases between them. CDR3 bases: TGCGCCAGCAACCTGGGGGGGGCCTATGGCTACACCTTC. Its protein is CASNLGGAYGYTF.

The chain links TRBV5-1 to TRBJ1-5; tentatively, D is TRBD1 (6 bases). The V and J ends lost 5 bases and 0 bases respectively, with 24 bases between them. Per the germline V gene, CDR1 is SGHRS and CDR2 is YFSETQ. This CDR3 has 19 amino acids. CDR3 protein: CASRVGAGEAFYSNQPQHF. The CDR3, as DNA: TGCGCCAGCAGGGTTGGGGCAGGGGAAGCATTTTATAGCAATCAGCCCCAGCATTTT.

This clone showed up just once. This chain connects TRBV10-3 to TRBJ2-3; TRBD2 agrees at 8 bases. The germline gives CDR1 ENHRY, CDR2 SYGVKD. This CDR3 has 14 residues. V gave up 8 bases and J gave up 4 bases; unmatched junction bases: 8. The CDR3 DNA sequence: TGTGCCATCCGGGCAGCGGGAGTGCCAGATACGCAGTATTTT. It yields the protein CAIRAAGVPDTQYF.

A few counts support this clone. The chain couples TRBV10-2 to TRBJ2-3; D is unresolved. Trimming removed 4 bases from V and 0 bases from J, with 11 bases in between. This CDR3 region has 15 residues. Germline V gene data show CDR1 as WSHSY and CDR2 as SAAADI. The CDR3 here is CASSAGRPSTDTQYF. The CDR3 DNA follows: TGCGCCAGCAGTGCTGGGCGGCCAAGCACAGATACGCAGTATTTT.